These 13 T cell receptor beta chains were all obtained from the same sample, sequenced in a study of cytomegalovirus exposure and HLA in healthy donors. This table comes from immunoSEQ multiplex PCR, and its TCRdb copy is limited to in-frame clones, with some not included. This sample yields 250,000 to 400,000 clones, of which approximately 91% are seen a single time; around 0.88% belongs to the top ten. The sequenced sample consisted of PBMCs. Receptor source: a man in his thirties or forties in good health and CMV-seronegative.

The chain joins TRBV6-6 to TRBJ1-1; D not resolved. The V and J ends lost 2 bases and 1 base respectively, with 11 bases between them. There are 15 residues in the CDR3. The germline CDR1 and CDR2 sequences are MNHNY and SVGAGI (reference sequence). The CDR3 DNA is TGTGCCAGCAGTTACGGTCATCGGGAGAACACTGAAGCTTTCTTT. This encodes CASSYGHRENTEAFF.

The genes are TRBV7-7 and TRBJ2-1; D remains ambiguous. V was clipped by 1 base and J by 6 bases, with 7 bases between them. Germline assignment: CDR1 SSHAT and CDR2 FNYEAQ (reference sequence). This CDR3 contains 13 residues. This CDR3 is CASSLVPFNEQFF. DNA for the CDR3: TGTGCCAGCAGCTTAGTCCCTTTCAATGAGCAGTTCTTC.

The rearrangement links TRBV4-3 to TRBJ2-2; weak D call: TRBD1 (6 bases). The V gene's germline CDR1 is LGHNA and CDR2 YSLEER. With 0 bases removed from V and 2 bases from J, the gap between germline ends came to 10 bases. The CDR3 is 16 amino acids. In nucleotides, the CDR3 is TGCGCCAGCAGCCAAGATAGGGGGACAAACACCGGGGAGCTGTTTTTT. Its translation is CASSQDRGTNTGELFF.

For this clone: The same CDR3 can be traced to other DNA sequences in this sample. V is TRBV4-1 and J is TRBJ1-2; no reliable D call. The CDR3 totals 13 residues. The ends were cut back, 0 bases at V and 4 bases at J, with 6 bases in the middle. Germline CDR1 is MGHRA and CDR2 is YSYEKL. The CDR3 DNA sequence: TGCGCCAGCAGCCAAGACAGGTCCTATGGCTACACCTTC. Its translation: CASSQDRSYGYTF.

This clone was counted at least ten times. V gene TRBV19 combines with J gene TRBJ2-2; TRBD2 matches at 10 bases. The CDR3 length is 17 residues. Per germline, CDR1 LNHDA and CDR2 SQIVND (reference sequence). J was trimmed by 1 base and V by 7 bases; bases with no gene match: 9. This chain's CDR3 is CASTSERGGLNTGELFF. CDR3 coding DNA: TGTGCCAGTACCTCTGAGCGGGGGGGCCTGAACACCGGGGAGCTGTTTTTT.

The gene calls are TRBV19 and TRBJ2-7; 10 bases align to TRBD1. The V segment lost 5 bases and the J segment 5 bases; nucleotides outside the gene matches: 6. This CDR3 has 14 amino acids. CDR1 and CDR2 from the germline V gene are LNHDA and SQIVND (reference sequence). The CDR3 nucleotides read TGTGCCAGTAGTGCGGACAGGGGGAGCCACGAGCAGTACTTC. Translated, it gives CASSADRGSHEQYF. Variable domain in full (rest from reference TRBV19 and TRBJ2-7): DGGITQSPKYLFRKEGQNVTLSCEQNLNHDAMYWYRQDPGQGLRLIYYSQIVNDFQKGDIAEGYSVSREKKESFPLTVTSAQKNPTAFYLCASSADRGSHEQYFGPGTRLTVT.

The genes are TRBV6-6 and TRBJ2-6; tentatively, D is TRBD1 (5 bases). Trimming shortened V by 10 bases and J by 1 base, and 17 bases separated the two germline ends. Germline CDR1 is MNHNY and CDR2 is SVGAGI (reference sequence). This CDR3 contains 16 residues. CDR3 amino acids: CAIDRHRTSGANVLTF. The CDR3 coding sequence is TGTGCCATCGATAGGCACAGGACGTCTGGGGCCAACGTCCTGACTTTC.

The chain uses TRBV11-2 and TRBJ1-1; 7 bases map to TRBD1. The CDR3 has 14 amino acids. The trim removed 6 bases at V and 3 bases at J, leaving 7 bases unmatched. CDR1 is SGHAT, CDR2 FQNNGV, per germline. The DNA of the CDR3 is TGTGCCAGCAGGCGACAGGGAGGATACACTGAAGCTTTCTTT. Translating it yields CASRRQGGYTEAFF.

CDR3 region: CASSTNNQPQHF. CDR3 nucleotide sequence: TGTGCCAGTAGTACCAACAATCAGCCCCAGCATTTT. The chain carries TRBV19 and TRBJ1-5; D is uncertain. V was shortened by 4 bases and J by 3 bases, with 4 bases between the two germline ends. Germline CDR1 LNHDA, CDR2 SQIVND (reference sequence). The CDR3 runs to 12 residues.

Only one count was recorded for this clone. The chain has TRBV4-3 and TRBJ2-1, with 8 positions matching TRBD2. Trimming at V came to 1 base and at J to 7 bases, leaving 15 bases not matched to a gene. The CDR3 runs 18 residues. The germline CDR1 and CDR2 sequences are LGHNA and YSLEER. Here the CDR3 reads CASSQAYKRGPSGNEQFF. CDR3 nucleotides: TGCGCCAGCAGCCAAGCATACAAGCGGGGGCCCTCGGGGAATGAGCAGTTCTTC.

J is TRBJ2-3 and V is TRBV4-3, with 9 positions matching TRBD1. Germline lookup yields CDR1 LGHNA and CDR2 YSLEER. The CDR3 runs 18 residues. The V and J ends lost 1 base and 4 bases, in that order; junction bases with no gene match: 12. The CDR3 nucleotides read TGCGCCAGCAGCCAAGCGTTACAGGACAGGGGTATGTCAGATACGCAGTATTTT. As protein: CASSQALQDRGMSDTQYF.

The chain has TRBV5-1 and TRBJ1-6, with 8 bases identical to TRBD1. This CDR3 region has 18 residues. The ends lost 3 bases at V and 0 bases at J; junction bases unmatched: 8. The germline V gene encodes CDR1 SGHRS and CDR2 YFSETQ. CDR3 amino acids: CASSSQGVQSSYNSPLHF. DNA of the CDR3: TGCGCCAGCAGCTCACAGGGGGTACAAAGCTCCTATAATTCACCCCTCCACTTT.

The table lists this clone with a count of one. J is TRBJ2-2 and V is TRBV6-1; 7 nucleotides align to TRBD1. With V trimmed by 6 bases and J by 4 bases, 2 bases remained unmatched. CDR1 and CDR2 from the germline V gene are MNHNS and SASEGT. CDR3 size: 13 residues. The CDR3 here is CASRTGFTGELFF. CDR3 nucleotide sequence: TGTGCCAGCAGGACAGGGTTCACCGGGGAGCTGTTTTTT.